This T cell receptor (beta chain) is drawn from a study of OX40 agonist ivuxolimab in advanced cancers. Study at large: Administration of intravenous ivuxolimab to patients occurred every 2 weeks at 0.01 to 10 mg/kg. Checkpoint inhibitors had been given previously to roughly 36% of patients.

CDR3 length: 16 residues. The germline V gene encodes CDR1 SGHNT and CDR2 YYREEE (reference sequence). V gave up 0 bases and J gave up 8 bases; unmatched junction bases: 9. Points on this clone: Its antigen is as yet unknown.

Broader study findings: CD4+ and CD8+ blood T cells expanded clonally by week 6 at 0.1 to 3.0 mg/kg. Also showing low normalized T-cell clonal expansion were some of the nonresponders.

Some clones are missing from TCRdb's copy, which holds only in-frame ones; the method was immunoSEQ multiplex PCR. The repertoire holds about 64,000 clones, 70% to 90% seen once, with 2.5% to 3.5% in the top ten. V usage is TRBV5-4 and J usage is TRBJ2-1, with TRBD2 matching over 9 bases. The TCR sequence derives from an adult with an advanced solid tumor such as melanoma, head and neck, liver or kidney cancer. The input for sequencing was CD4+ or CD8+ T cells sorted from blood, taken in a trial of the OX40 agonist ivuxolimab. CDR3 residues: CASSLAGGGALDEQFF. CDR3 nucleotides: TGTGCCAGCAGCTTGGCCGGCGGGGGGGCCTTAGATGAGCAGTTCTTC.